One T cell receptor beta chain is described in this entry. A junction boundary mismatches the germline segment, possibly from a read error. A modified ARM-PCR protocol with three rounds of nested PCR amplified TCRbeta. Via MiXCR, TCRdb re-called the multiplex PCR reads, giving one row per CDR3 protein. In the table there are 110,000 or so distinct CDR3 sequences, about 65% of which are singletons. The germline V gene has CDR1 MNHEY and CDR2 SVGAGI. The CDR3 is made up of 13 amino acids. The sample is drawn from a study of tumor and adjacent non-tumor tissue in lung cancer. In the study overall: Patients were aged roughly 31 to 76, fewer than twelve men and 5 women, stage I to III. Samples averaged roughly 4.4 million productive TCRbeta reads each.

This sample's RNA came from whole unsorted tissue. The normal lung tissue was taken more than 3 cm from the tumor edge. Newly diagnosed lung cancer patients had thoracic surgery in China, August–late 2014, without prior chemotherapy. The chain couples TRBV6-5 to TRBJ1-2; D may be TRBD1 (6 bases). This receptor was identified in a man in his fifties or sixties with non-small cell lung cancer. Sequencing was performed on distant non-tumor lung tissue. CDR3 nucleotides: TGTACCAGCAGGGAAGGACAGCCCTATAGCTACACCTTT. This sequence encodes CTSREGQPYSYTF.